A single sample gave rise to the 24 T cell receptor beta chains below, sequenced in a study of T cells after yellow fever vaccination. Via MiXCR, TCRdb re-called the 5' RACE reads, giving one row per CDR3 protein. The data contain 120,000 or so distinct CDR3 sequences, approximately 14% of them singletons. Source: CD8+ T cells sorted from PBMCs, taken 5 days after the yellow fever booster vaccination. The receptors derive from a man between 18 and 29 years old who received the YFV17D yellow fever vaccine.

The chain combines TRBV7-8 with TRBJ1-2; 8 nucleotides align to TRBD1. The ends lost 3 bases at V and 7 bases at J; junction bases unmatched: 10. Germline assignment: CDR1 SGHVS and CDR2 FQNEAQ. CDR3 length equals 15 residues. CDR3 bases: TGTGCCAGCAGCTTCTTGCCCCAGGGGGCAGGTGGCTACACCTTC. It codes for CASSFLPQGAGGYTF.

The rearrangement joins TRBV5-6 to TRBJ2-1, with TRBD2 as a possible D gene (5 bases). The germline V gene encodes CDR1 SGHDT and CDR2 YYEEEE. Between the trimmed V and J ends, which lost 4 bases and 10 bases, there was a span of 15 bases. This CDR3 spans 13 amino acids. In nucleotides, the CDR3 is TGTGCCAGCAGCCCCCTTAGGACTGAGGAGCAGTTCTTC. Translated, it gives CASSPLRTEEQFF.

The V call is TRBV12-3 or TRBV12-4, the J call TRBJ2-4; D uncertain. V was shortened by 3 bases and J by 0 bases, with 12 bases between the two germline ends. This CDR3 has 16 residues. CDR3: CASSFRFGIAKNIQYF. DNA for the CDR3: TGTGCCAGCAGTTTCCGGTTTGGCATAGCCAAAAACATTCAGTACTTC.

V usage is TRBV14 and J usage is TRBJ2-7, with 9 bases lining up with TRBD1. CDR1 is SGHDN and CDR2 is FVKESK in the germline V gene. The trim removed 4 bases at V and 2 bases at J, leaving 3 bases unmatched. This CDR3 region has 14 residues. CDR3 coding DNA: TGTGCCAGCAGCCCCGGGACAGGGCCCTACGAGCAGTACTTC. This codes for CASSPGTGPYEQYF. Looking up the rest from reference TRBV14 and TRBJ2-7 gives the full variable domain: EAGVTQFPSHSVIEKGQTVTLRCDPISGHDNLYWYRRVMGKEIKFLLHFVKESKQDESGMPNNRFLAERTGGTYSTLKVQPAELEDSGVYFCASSPGTGPYEQYFGPGTRLTVT.

In its sample, this clonotype was seen a few times. The rearrangement uses TRBV6-1 and TRBJ2-2, with D uncertain. This CDR3 comprises 15 residues. The ends were cut back, 2 bases at V and 5 bases at J, with 12 bases in the middle. Per germline, CDR1 MNHNS and CDR2 SASEGT. CDR3 in amino acids: CASSETPAGTGELFF. The CDR3, as DNA: TGTGCCAGCAGTGAAACCCCAGCCGGGACCGGGGAGCTGTTTTTT.

This clonotype was picked up a small number of times. The V call is TRBV9, the J call TRBJ1-3; D is unresolved. The V end lost 3 bases, the J end lost 5 bases, and 15 bases lay between the germline ends. There are 15 residues in the CDR3. Germline V CDR1 and CDR2: SGDLS, YYNGEE. For the CDR3, the DNA is TGTGCCAGCAGCGCCCAAGGAGGAATGAGAAACACCATATATTTT. As protein: CASSAQGGMRNTIYF.

The chain joins TRBV6-5 to TRBJ1-1; possible D gene TRBD1, 6 bases. This CDR3 is 13 amino acids long. The V gene lost 8 bases and the J gene lost 3 bases, with 13 bases spanning the gap. Germline CDR1 MNHEY, CDR2 SVGAGI. Written as DNA, the CDR3 is TGTGCCAGCCAGAGGGGGGCTCACACTGAAGCTTTCTTT. It is translated as CASQRGAHTEAFF.

This clonotype appeared a few times. The chain links TRBV7-2 to TRBJ1-2; 7 bases map to TRBD1. J gave up 1 base and V 2 bases, and 7 bases lay outside the gene matches. This CDR3 is built from 16 residues. Germline V lookup: CDR1 SGHTA, CDR2 FQGNSA. CDR3 sequence (DNA): TGTGCCAGCAGCTTACCCGGGACAGAAATTAACTATGGCTACACCTTC. It yields the protein CASSLPGTEINYGYTF.

This clonotype was seen only a few times. The V gene is TRBV2, the J gene TRBJ2-2, with 7 bases fitting TRBD1. The length of the CDR3 is 15 residues. Per germline, CDR1 SNHLY and CDR2 FYNNEI. The V and J ends lost 5 bases and 2 bases, in that order; junction bases with no gene match: 5. The CDR3 region is CASSRRGPNTGELFF. For the CDR3, the DNA is TGTGCCAGCAGTAGAAGGGGGCCCAACACCGGGGAGCTGTTTTTT.

This clonotype has a count of ten or more. The J gene is TRBJ2-1, the V gene TRBV9; TRBD1 aligns across 7 bases. Germline CDR1 SGDLS, CDR2 YYNGEE. V lost 3 bases, J lost 8 bases, and 8 bases stayed unmatched. CDR3 length equals 14 residues. CDR3 bases: TGTGCCAGCAGCGCCGGACAGGTCGCAGATGAGCAGTTCTTC. Its protein product is CASSAGQVADEQFF.

This clonotype was seen a few times. CDR3 sequence (DNA): TGCGCCAGCAGCTTTTCCGCGGGGGTCGGCAATGAGCAGTTCTTC. Amino acids: CASSFSAGVGNEQFF. The chain joins TRBV5-1 to TRBJ2-1, with TRBD2 matching over 7 bases. V gave up 2 bases and J gave up 6 bases; unmatched junction bases: 8. CDR1 is SGHRS and CDR2 is YFSETQ in the germline V gene. This CDR3 is built from 15 residues.

The sample holds a few counts of this clonotype. The chain employs TRBV20-1 and TRBJ2-3; 11 nucleotides align to TRBD2. With V trimmed by 6 bases and J by 2 bases, 13 bases remained unmatched. CDR3 length: 17 amino acids. Germline values: CDR1 DFQATT, CDR2 SNEGSKA (reference sequence). CDR3 protein: CSATTLTSGDLTDTQYF. In nucleotides, the CDR3 is TGCAGTGCCACGACGTTGACTAGCGGGGATCTCACAGATACGCAGTATTTT.

The J gene is TRBJ1-2, the V gene TRBV29-1; D not resolved. CDR1 SQVTM and CDR2 ANQGSEA come from the germline V gene. This CDR3 region has 12 residues. V lost 1 base and J lost 10, with 13 bases in between. This chain's CDR3 is CSVEGAALAYTF. The CDR3 bases are TGCAGCGTTGAAGGGGCAGCCTTAGCCTACACCTTC. Full variable domain (rest looked up from reference TRBV29-1 and TRBJ1-2): SAVISQKPSRDICQRGTSLTIQCQVDSQVTMMFWYRQQPGQSLTLIATANQGSEATYESGFVIDKFPISRPNLTFSTLTVSNMSPEDSSIYLCSVEGAALAYTFGSGTRLTVV.

The J gene is TRBJ2-1, the V gene TRBV6-1, with TRBD1 matching over 10 bases. This CDR3 has 14 amino acids. V shed 5 bases, J shed 6 bases, and the junction held 4 bases outside the gene matches. Germline V CDR1 and CDR2: MNHNS, SASEGT. The CDR3 coding sequence is TGTGCCAGCAGTAGTGGGACAGGGGTCAATGAGCAGTTCTTC. It translates to CASSSGTGVNEQFF.

CDR3 residues: CASSGWGYTEAFF. The CDR3 DNA reads as TGTGCCAGCAGCGGGTGGGGGTACACTGAAGCTTTCTTT. J is TRBJ1-1 and V is TRBV5-6; maybe TRBD1 (5 bases). There are 13 residues in the CDR3. V was pared by 4 bases and J by 3 bases, with 10 bases between. The germline V gene encodes CDR1 SGHDT and CDR2 YYEEEE. Based on the CDR3 plus reference TRBV5-6 and TRBJ1-1, the full variable domain is DAGVTQSPTHLIKTRGQQVTLRCSPKSGHDTVSWYQQALGQGPQFIFQYYEEEERQRGNFPDRFSGHQFPNYSSELNVNALLLGDSALYLCASSGWGYTEAFFGQGTRLTVV.

The rearrangement uses TRBV4-1 and TRBJ1-1, with 9 positions matching TRBD1. The V gene end was trimmed by 1 base and the J gene end by 4 bases; junction bases not matched to a gene: 16. This CDR3 comprises 19 residues. Germline CDR1 and CDR2: MGHRA and YSYEKL. CDR3 sequence: CASSQVWGFTGGFSTEAFF. Here the CDR3 DNA reads TGCGCCAGCAGCCAAGTCTGGGGGTTCACAGGGGGCTTTAGCACTGAAGCTTTCTTT.

Concerning this clonotype itself: Because the CDR3 is missing its conserved closing phenylalanine or tryptophan, this is likely a read error. The rearrangement uses TRBV6-2 or TRBV6-3 and TRBJ1-1; 7 nucleotides line up with TRBD1. The junction had 2 bases not matched to a gene; V was cut back by 7 bases and J by 0 bases. The CDR3 has 13 residues. The germline CDR1 and CDR2 sequences are MNHEY and SVGEGT. The CDR3 DNA is TGTGCCAGCATGGACAGGATGAACACTGAAGCTTTCTCT. This encodes CASMDRMNTEAFS.

This clonotype occurred a few times. The chain carries TRBV20-1 and TRBJ2-7, with TRBD2 identical over 7 bases. CDR3 size: 15 residues. Germline lookup yields CDR1 DFQATT and CDR2 SNEGSKA (reference sequence). V lost 0 bases and J lost 1; bases outside the gene matches: 6. CDR3 residues: CSAREAGKWSYEQYV. The DNA for the CDR3 is TGCAGTGCTAGAGAAGCGGGGAAGTGGTCCTACGAGCAGTACGTC.

This clonotype is a singleton in its sample. The chain uses TRBV5-6 and TRBJ2-1; 12 positions match TRBD1. Germline V lookup: CDR1 SGHDT, CDR2 YYEEEE. The CDR3 is made up of 14 amino acids. V trimming: 7 bases; J trimming: 7 bases; junction bases outside the gene matches: 6. The CDR3 DNA sequence: TGTGCCAGCGACGGGACAGGGGGCGGGAATGAGCAGTTCTTC. This sequence encodes CASDGTGGGNEQFF.

This clonotype has just a few counts. V and J are TRBV12-3 or TRBV12-4 and TRBJ2-4, with TRBD1 identical over 7 bases. This CDR3 has 14 residues. Unmatched junction bases numbered 5, after V lost 9 bases and J lost 0 bases. This CDR3 is CASGTEIAKNIQYF. The CDR3 DNA is TGTGCCAGTGGGACAGAGATAGCCAAAAACATTCAGTACTTC.

The chain couples TRBV5-1 to TRBJ1-1; 11 bases fit TRBD1. Trimming at V came to 3 bases and at J to 1 base, leaving 11 bases not matched to a gene. The length of the CDR3 is 18 residues. In germline, CDR1 is SGHRS, CDR2 YFSETQ. This chain's CDR3 is CASSWSPMGQGGNTEAFF. The CDR3 nucleotides are TGCGCCAGCAGCTGGAGCCCGATGGGACAGGGGGGGAACACTGAAGCTTTCTTT.

This rearrangement joins TRBV29-1 to TRBJ1-2; 7 nucleotides agree with TRBD1. From germline, CDR1 is SQVTM and CDR2 ANQGSEA. The CDR3 contains 12 residues. V was pared by 7 bases and J by 4 bases, with 6 bases of the junction left unmatched. Here the CDR3 DNA reads TGCAGCGCAAGACAGGGCGTCTATGGCTACACCTTC. Amino acid sequence: CSARQGVYGYTF.

The chain uses TRBV7-6 and TRBJ2-1, with 8 positions matching TRBD1. J was trimmed by 4 bases and V by 3 bases; bases with no gene match: 5. CDR3 length: 15 residues. The germline V gene has CDR1 SGHVS and CDR2 FNYEAQ. The CDR3 is CASSFRTGPYNEQFF. CDR3 nucleotides: TGTGCCAGCAGCTTTAGGACAGGGCCATACAATGAGCAGTTCTTC. Full variable domain (rest looked up from reference TRBV7-6 and TRBJ2-1): GAGVSQSPRYKVTKRGQDVALRCDPISGHVSLYWYRQALGQGPEFLTYFNYEAQQDKSGLPNDRFSAERPEGSISTLTIQRTEQRDSAMYRCASSFRTGPYNEQFFGPGTRLTVL.

This clonotype showed up just once. This chain links TRBV5-6 with TRBJ2-7; possible D gene TRBD1, 5 bases. From germline, CDR1 is SGHDT and CDR2 YYEEEE. There are 15 residues in the CDR3. Trimming removed 0 bases at V and 3 bases at J, with 13 bases between. The CDR3 region has the DNA TGTGCCAGCAGCTTGGGGCCAGGGCTGAACTACGAGCAGTACTTC. Translation: CASSLGPGLNYEQYF.